Sequencing of this T cell receptor (beta chain) was carried out in a study of preoperative IRX-2 immunotherapy in early breast cancer. CDR3 length: 16 amino acids. J lost 6 bases, V lost 4 bases, and 9 bases had no gene match. Germline lookup yields CDR1 GTSNPN and CDR2 SVGIG (reference sequence). The treatment was: preoperative locoregional IRX-2 cytokine immunotherapy. The assay was immunoSEQ multiplex PCR, and TCRdb's table has in-frame clones only and misses some. In the table there are around 28,000 clones, around 75% of which are singletons. The V and J genes are TRBV30 and TRBJ2-1; 13 bases line up with TRBD2. Sequencing used lymph node tissue, obtained before IRX-2 immunotherapy. The TCR comes from a human donor with breast cancer. DNA of the CDR3: TGTGCCTGGACGACTAGCGGGGGGCCACTTGGCAATGAGCAGTTCTTC. This sequence encodes CAWTTSGGPLGNEQFF.